The TCR beta chain under discussion was sequenced for a study of PD-1 blockade in classical Hodgkin lymphoma. General study results and limits: Compared with healthy donors, newly diagnosed patients reportedly showed lower baseline TCR diversity. CD4+ TCR diversity rose significantly by C4D1, and CD8+ TCR diversity did not. Baseline diversity in complete responders resembled that of newly diagnosed patients.

Sequencing used immunoSEQ multiplex PCR; TCRdb keeps in-frame clones, though not all of them. The profile shows about 100,000 clones, more than 85% of them singletons. After autologous stem cell transplantation all patients relapsed, and prior brentuximab vedotin exposure differed between cohorts. This CDR3 has 17 residues. The germline gives CDR1 GTSNPN, CDR2 SVGIG (reference sequence). Trimming cost V 1 base and J 7 bases; bases outside gene matches: 15. Points on this clone: Its antigen is undetermined.

The rearrangement links TRBV30 to TRBJ1-4; 7 bases fit TRBD1. The receptor was derived from a human donor with classical Hodgkin lymphoma. The sample here was peripheral blood mononuclear cells (PBMCs), taken before the second cycle of nivolumab. The CDR3 DNA is TGTGCCTGGAGTGCTTCCGACCTGACAGGGTGGGGTGAAAAACTGTTTTTT. Its protein is CAWSASDLTGWGEKLFF.